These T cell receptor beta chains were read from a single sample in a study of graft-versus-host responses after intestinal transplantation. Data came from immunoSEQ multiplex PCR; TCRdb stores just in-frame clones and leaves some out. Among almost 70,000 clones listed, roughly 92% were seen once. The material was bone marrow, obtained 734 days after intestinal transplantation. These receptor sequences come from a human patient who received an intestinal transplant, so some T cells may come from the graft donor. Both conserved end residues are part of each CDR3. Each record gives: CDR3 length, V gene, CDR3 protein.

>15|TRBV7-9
CASSLGPGINTEAFF
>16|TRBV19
CASRWAAVDNTGELFF
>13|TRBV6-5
CASSTGTGRGYTF
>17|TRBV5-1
CASSTHVRLDKVYEQYF
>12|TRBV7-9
CASSLGGSPLHF
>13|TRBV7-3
CASSSTGKTEAFF
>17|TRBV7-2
CASSLDLGAGTVEKLFF
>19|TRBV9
CASSPRGGRDISRNTEAFF
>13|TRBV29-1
CSVGNLGNTEAFF
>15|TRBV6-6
CASSYSMQVNTEAFF
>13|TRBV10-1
CANPGRVYQPQHF
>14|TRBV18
CASSPDREGQPQHF
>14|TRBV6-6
CASMIMGENTEAFF
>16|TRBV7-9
CASSRGGTVTNEKLFF
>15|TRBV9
CASSVVGARGETQYF
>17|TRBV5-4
CASSLGSGLAGSNEQFF
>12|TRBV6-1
CASRRGSYEQFF
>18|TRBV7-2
CASSLALAWEYPYNEQFF
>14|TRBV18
CASSRQGGNQPQHF
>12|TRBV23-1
CAISSQVYEQYF
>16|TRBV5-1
CASSRETGGRDEKLFF
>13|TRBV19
CASSPPDVREQFF
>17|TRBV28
CASSAGAGTGVSYEQYF
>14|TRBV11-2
CASSLLAGPYEQYF
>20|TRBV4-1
CASSQDYSGTGGILGYEQYF
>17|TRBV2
CASTVGLAGGLEDTQYF
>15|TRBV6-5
CASSYSTGALTEAFF
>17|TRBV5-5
CASSLVRATWTVYEQFF
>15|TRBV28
CASSLMLASYNEQFF
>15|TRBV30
CAWSGGQSSYNEQFF
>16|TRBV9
CASSESSSGRDNEQFF
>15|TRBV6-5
CASSLKTGGDYEQYF
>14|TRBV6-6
CASSIQQGSGELFF
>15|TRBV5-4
CASSLAGGSIGTQYF
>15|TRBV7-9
CASSRPEQGRPEAFF
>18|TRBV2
CAITGTRGTGSVAYEQYF
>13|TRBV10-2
CASSEIQSYEQYF
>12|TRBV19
CASQGQGYEQYF
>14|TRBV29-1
CSVLHRDSNNEQFF
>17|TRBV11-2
CASSLDPLTYRVNTIYF
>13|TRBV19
CASSPGTSDEQFF
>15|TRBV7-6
CASSFQTGGRDTQYF
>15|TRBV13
CASSSQGGVNTEAFF
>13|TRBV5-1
CASPGGVSQPQHF
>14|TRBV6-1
CASSSAGGNTEAFF
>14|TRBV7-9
CASSLEKGWNEQYF
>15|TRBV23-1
CASRLSGSTYNEQFF
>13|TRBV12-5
CASGLPSNQPQHF
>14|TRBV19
CASSPSGLEDEQYF
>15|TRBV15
CATSRRGGLRSPLHF
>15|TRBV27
CASSPRTGGTDTQYF
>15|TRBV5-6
CASSFLGRGDTEAFF
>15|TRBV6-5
CASSQHSPRGQPQHF
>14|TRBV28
CASSFFRNSYEQYF
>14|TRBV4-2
CATEPGLGSGELFF
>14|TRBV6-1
CASRQGGSPDTQYF
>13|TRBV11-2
CASSLAAYNEQFF
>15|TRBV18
CASSPGRFTTGGYTF